This record covers a single TCR beta chain. This clone was detected once. Its antigen is still unknown. No clone much larger than this one lies a single base away; base qualities are absent. The CDR1 and CDR2 encoded by the germline V gene (reference sequence) are SGHNT and YYREEE. Counted from cysteine to phenylalanine, this CDR3 has 15 amino acids. The sequence is cut down to CDR3 DNA, 45 bases in frame from base 1. V loses 4 bases, J loses 0 bases, and the germline ends lie 14 bases apart. TCRbeta CDR3 regions were amplified from genomic DNA using the immunoSEQ Assay, a bias-controlled multiplex PCR. In the paper's pipeline: The number of nucleated cells in each sample was estimated from the amplification of reference gene primers within the assay. To quantify the absolute abundance of each unique TCRbeta CDR3 rearrangement, sequence reads were collapsed and filtered. For each sample, productive Simpson clonality was calculated as the square root of Simpson's diversity index over productive rearrangements. This is the immuneACCESS table as TCRdb keeps it, with only in-frame sequences that have V and J called. A part of the clones is gone; compared with another copy, unresolved V genes explain less than half, and the rest is unexplained. Clone size and the V and J calls come from that table; the DNA yielded D and trimming. The sample has around 140,000 clones on record, around 89% of them singletons. In total, the top ten clones hold around an eighth of the sample.

The data were obtained in a study of blood T cell repertoires in COVID-19 (dated by TCRdb to the early 2020s). As for the study more broadly: Samples covering the acute and convalescent phases of COVID-19 were provided by collaborators in the United States, Italy and Spain. A freely available public database, intended as a resource for researchers studying the immune response to SARS-CoV-2, is where the repertoires were released. Where HLA class I and class II types were available, the types were taken from metadata supplied by the sample provider, not from assay-based typing. Samples came from the ongoing ImmuneRACE study (first 160 participants) plus 1,254 subjects from 6 global collaborators. Nearly every sample came with metadata listing a de-identified subject ID, COVID-19 status, age in years and sex. The prospective study material was composed of cDNA or gDNA derived from T cells, B-cell-depleted T cells, or PBMCs. Deeply sampled blood TCRbeta repertoires from subjects exposed to, actively infected with, or recovered from COVID-19 were included in the dataset.

In Seattle, one collaborating source enrolled patients while the infection was active and tracked those patients longitudinally over the course of disease. The collaborating institutions used their own protocols to collect whole blood in K2EDTA tubes. Collaborator samples were shipped for TCRbeta analysis as frozen whole blood, isolated PBMCs, or DNA extracted from either sample type. Beyond this particular receptor, the publication reports: Clinical and demographic metadata were provided uncurated, with the amount varying by source and participant.

The receptor was isolated from a man aged 18 to 35 with COVID-19, enrolled during active disease. The chain is assembled from TRBV5-4 and TRBJ2-7; D gene: possibly TRBD2, on 5 matching bases. The sample consisted of peripheral blood. The nucleotides read TGTGCCAGCAGCCACCGGGGTTCGAGCTCCTACGAGCAGTACTTC. This codes for CASSHRGSSSYEQYF.